The 13 T cell receptor beta chains presented below share a single source sample, sequenced in a study of blood T cell repertoires in COVID-19. Profiled with immunoSEQ multiplex PCR; TCRdb holds only in-frame clones, not every one. The table has some 98,000 clones, about four fifths seen once. Sample: peripheral blood. These receptors all come from a human donor in a cohort sampled during active COVID-19.

The gene calls are TRBV6-5 and TRBJ2-3, with a weak D call TRBD2 (5 bases). V lost 8 bases, J lost 3 bases, and 15 bases lay in between. Germline lookup yields CDR1 MNHEY and CDR2 SVGAGI. The CDR3 sequence is 14 residues long. CDR3 amino acids: CASAGGRRTDTQYF. The CDR3 DNA sequence: TGTGCCAGCGCCGGTGGGAGACGGACAGATACGCAGTATTTT.

The rearrangement joins TRBV7-9 to TRBJ2-7; 10 bases line up with TRBD2. The germline V gene has CDR1 SEHNR and CDR2 FQNEAQ (reference sequence). This CDR3 region has 15 residues. The junction had 10 bases not matched to a gene; V was cut back by 4 bases and J by 7 bases. The CDR3 nucleotides read TGTGCCAGCAGCTCCGGGACTAGCGCCCCCGGTGAGCAGTACTTC. It codes for CASSSGTSAPGEQYF.

This sequence joins TRBV7-3 and TRBJ1-6; TRBD1 matches at 9 bases. Germline CDR1 SGHTA, CDR2 FQGTGA. Losses at the gene ends were 5 bases for V and 8 bases for J; bases not matched to a gene: 4. This CDR3 spans 14 amino acids. The CDR3 region is CASSRTGVDSPLHF. The CDR3, as DNA: TGTGCCAGCAGCCGGACAGGGGTTGATTCACCCCTCCACTTT.

This rearrangement joins TRBV27 to TRBJ1-2, with 8 bases matching TRBD1. The CDR3 contains 15 residues. The V and J ends lost 6 bases and 9 bases, in that order; junction bases with no gene match: 15. Germline V gives CDR1 MNHEY, CDR2 SMNVEV (reference sequence). The CDR3 bases are TGTGCCAGCAGCCCCGGGGGGACAGGAGGCTCCCGCTACACCTTC. The encoded protein is CASSPGGTGGSRYTF.

There are a few counts of this clone. The chain couples TRBV18 to TRBJ1-5; D call uncertain. The length of the CDR3 is 17 residues. The V and J ends lost 0 bases and 1 base respectively, with 13 bases between them. In germline, CDR1 is KGHSH, CDR2 LQKENI. CDR3 region: CASSPPAQLSSNQPQHF. CDR3 in DNA: TGTGCCAGCTCACCACCAGCTCAACTCTCAAGCAATCAGCCCCAGCATTTT. Combining the CDR3 with reference TRBV18 and TRBJ1-5 gives the whole variable domain NAGVMQNPRHLVRRRGQEARLRCSPMKGHSHVYWYRQLPEEGLKFMVYLQKENIIDESGMPKERFSAEFPKEGPSILRIQQVVRGDSAAYFCASSPPAQLSSNQPQHFGDGTRLSIL.

J is TRBJ2-2 and V is TRBV3-1 (or the pseudogene TRBV3-2); perhaps TRBD1 as D (5 bases). The CDR3 is made up of 16 amino acids. Looked up from germline, CDR1 is LGHDT and CDR2 is YNNKEL (reference sequence). V lost 5 bases to trimming and J lost 3 bases, with 16 bases between them. The DNA of the CDR3 is TGTGCCAGCAGCTACCGGGCCTTAGGGGACACCGGGGAGCTGTTTTTT. This sequence encodes CASSYRALGDTGELFF.

This chain links TRBV7-7 with TRBJ1-1, with 9 bases matching TRBD1. J was trimmed by 4 bases and V by 5 bases; bases with no gene match: 5. Per germline, CDR1 SSHAT and CDR2 FNYEAQ (reference sequence). CDR3 length: 14 amino acids. CDR3 bases: TGTGCCAGCAGCCCCCTGACAGGGGGCACTGAAGCTTTCTTT. Translated, it gives CASSPLTGGTEAFF.

Written as DNA, the CDR3 is TGTGCCAGCAGCTTGACGAGGACTAGCGGGATCGGCGAGCAGTACTTC. Encoded protein: CASSLTRTSGIGEQYF. This rearrangement joins TRBV7-8 to TRBJ2-7, with 12 bases matching TRBD2. J was trimmed by 6 bases and V by 3 bases; bases with no gene match: 9. This CDR3 has 16 amino acids. Germline V gene sequence: CDR1 SGHVS, CDR2 FQNEAQ.

The chain carries TRBV5-1 and TRBJ2-1, with D perhaps matching TRBD2 (5 bases). Germline assignment: CDR1 SGHRS and CDR2 YFSETQ. The V end was cut by 4 bases, the J end by 7 bases, with 12 bases between. There are 13 residues in the CDR3. CDR3 in DNA: TGCGCCAGCAGCCGATTGGAGGCGAATGAGCAGTTCTTC. It codes for CASSRLEANEQFF.

This clone was picked up a small number of times. The chain couples TRBV11-2 to TRBJ2-7; possibly TRBD1 for D (5 bases). The CDR3 runs 15 residues. The germline V gene encodes CDR1 SGHAT and CDR2 FQNNGV. V lost 0 bases, J lost 0 bases, and 9 bases lay in between. The CDR3 here is CASSLDRGSSYEQYF. CDR3 DNA: TGTGCCAGCAGCTTAGATAGGGGATCCTCCTACGAGCAGTACTTC.

The CDR3 bases are TGTGCCAGCAGCTTAGGGGAGGGTAGGGGCTATGGCTACACCTTC. Its protein is CASSLGEGRGYGYTF. The chain uses TRBV11-2 and TRBJ1-2; TRBD1 is a possible D gene (5 bases). The CDR3 contains 15 residues. The germline V and J ends were trimmed by 1 base and 4 bases, with 13 bases remaining between them. CDR1 and CDR2 from the germline V gene are SGHAT and FQNNGV.

The J gene is TRBJ2-7, the V gene TRBV28, with a tentative D call TRBD2 (6 bases). The germline CDR1 and CDR2 sequences are MDHEN and SYDVKM. V gave up 7 bases and J gave up 5 bases, with 18 bases separating them. CDR3 size: 14 residues. In DNA form, the CDR3 reads TGTGCCAGCATGTCCGTGGAGGGCCGAGACGAGCAGTACTTC. This codes for CASMSVEGRDEQYF.

The V call is TRBV5-1, the J call TRBJ1-2, with unresolved D. Trimming removed 4 bases from V and 4 bases from J, with 8 bases in between. Germline V gene data show CDR1 as SGHRS and CDR2 as YFSETQ. This CDR3 spans 12 amino acids. The CDR3 region is CASSPDFYGYTF. The CDR3 DNA reads TGCGCCAGCAGCCCTGACTTCTATGGCTACACCTTC.